This TCR beta chain is drawn from a study of T cell repertoires in cytomegalovirus infection. Findings and caveats of the study: CMV-specific HLA-C-restricted TCR beta clonotypes dominated the ex vivo response. Cumulative public TCR beta family frequency identified CMV carriers with the relevant HLA.

Each CDR3 protein is one row after TCRdb ran MiXCR on the reads. The profile shows 740,000 or so distinct CDR3 sequences, about a third of them singletons. Deletions cut 6 bases from V and 0 bases from J, with 19 bases between. CDR1 and CDR2 (germline): MNHEY, SVGAGI. The CDR3 spans 17 residues. About this clonotype: Its antigen is undetermined.

This rearrangement joins TRBV6-5 to TRBJ2-3; TRBD1 is a possible D gene (6 bases). The specimen was PBMCs. The receptor's source is a human donor in good health (CMV status not recorded). Some clones in this sample may be carry-over from other donors' samples. The CDR3 spells CASSLTTTGASTDTQYF. In nucleotides, the CDR3 is TGTGCCAGCAGCCTCACCACGACAGGAGCTAGCACAGATACGCAGTATTTT.